One sample yielded the 6 T cell receptor beta chains listed below, sequenced in a study of T-cell reconstitution after alpha-beta-depleted transplantation in children. It was with unique molecular identifiers that the TCRbeta library was prepared. Each CDR3 protein is one row after TCRdb ran MiXCR on the PCR reads. The sample has some 640,000 distinct CDR3 sequences; 16% are singletons. This specimen consisted of PBMCs from the stem cell graft donor, obtained from the stem cell graft. All receptors derive from a human donor who donated a stem cell graft to a child with acute myeloid leukemia.

At least ten counts were recorded for this clonotype. This rearrangement joins TRBV12-3 or TRBV12-4 to TRBJ1-4, with 7 positions matching TRBD1. The CDR3 spans 14 residues. The junction had 7 bases not matched to a gene; V was cut back by 6 bases and J by 6 bases. Here the CDR3 DNA reads TGTGCCAGCAGCCCCGGGACAGCTTATGAAAAACTGTTTTTT. Its translation: CASSPGTAYEKLFF.

CDR3 protein: CASSPTGEPYEQYF. The CDR3 DNA is TGTGCCAGTAGTCCGACAGGGGAACCCTACGAGCAGTACTTC. The rearrangement links TRBV19 to TRBJ2-7; 8 nucleotides agree with TRBD1. The J segment lost 2 bases and the V segment lost 5 bases, leaving 5 bases of the junction unmatched. This CDR3 region has 14 residues. The germline V gene has CDR1 LNHDA and CDR2 SQIVND (reference sequence).

This clonotype appeared a few times. J is TRBJ2-2 and V is TRBV12-3 or TRBV12-4, with 7 bases that match TRBD2. This CDR3 region has 15 residues. J was trimmed by 7 bases and V by 7 bases; bases with no gene match: 12. The CDR3 loop is CASTLRAGRSGELFF. CDR3 bases: TGTGCCAGCACCCTGAGAGCGGGGAGGAGCGGGGAGCTGTTTTTT.

CDR3 DNA: TGTGCCAGCAGCCAAGAAGCGATGCCCAATGAAAAACTGTTTTTT. Its translation is CASSQEAMPNEKLFF. The chain links TRBV4-2 to TRBJ1-4; D is ambiguous. The CDR3 extends over 15 amino acids. V lost 0 bases and J lost 5, with 10 bases in between. In germline, CDR1 is LGHNA, CDR2 YNFKEQ.

The table lists this clonotype with a few counts. V is TRBV20-1 and J is TRBJ2-4, with no clear D. The CDR3 totals 17 residues. The V end was cut by 2 bases, the J end by 0 bases, with 17 bases between. CDR1 is DFQATT, CDR2 SNEGSKA, per germline (reference sequence). The CDR3 spells CSARPPSTVLAKNIQYF. In DNA, the CDR3 is TGCAGTGCTAGACCCCCTTCGACGGTACTAGCCAAAAACATTCAGTACTTC.

This chain connects TRBV5-1 to TRBJ2-3; weak D call: TRBD1 (5 bases). In germline, CDR1 is SGHRS, CDR2 YFSETQ. The length of the CDR3 is 17 residues. Trimming shortened V by 0 bases and J by 0 bases, and 14 bases separated the two germline ends. CDR3 sequence reads: CASSLGGGAPSTDTQYF. CDR3 DNA: TGCGCCAGCAGCTTGGGGGGTGGGGCACCTAGCACAGATACGCAGTATTTT.